Detailed here is one T cell receptor beta chain. The protocol was immunoSEQ multiplex PCR, while the TCRdb copy is restricted to in-frame clones and leaves out a portion. Here the sample spans around 55,000 clones, 85% to 95% being singletons. This entry is derived from a study of T cell changes during pregnancy in multiple sclerosis. Trimming cost V 3 bases and J 4 bases; bases outside gene matches: 2. Germline V CDR1 and CDR2: MNHEY, SMNVEV (reference sequence). The CDR3 contains 14 residues. The source material was CD8+ T cells from peripheral blood mononuclear cells, sampled in the third trimester of pregnancy. This chain links TRBV27 with TRBJ1-1; 10 bases match TRBD1. The TCR originated in a female donor with multiple sclerosis, enrolled in a pregnancy study. CDR3 nucleotide sequence: TGTGCCAGCAGTTTGGGACAGGGGTTCACTGAAGCTTTCTTT. Its protein product is CASSLGQGFTEAFF.